The 3 T cell receptor beta chains below were found in one sample sequenced in a study of cytomegalovirus exposure and HLA in healthy donors. PCR involved 60 Vbeta and 13 Jbeta primers. Method: immunoSEQ multiplex PCR; TCRdb's copy keeps in-frame clones and lacks some. Among around 70,000 clones listed, under 80% were seen once. The source material was PBMCs. These receptors all stem from a male donor in good health and CMV-seropositive.

The genes are TRBV7-3 and TRBJ1-1; the D is unclear. The V end lost 5 bases, the J end lost 0 bases, and 7 bases lay between the germline ends. The CDR3 runs to 13 residues. The germline V gene encodes CDR1 SGHTA and CDR2 FQGTGA. This chain's CDR3 is CASSQSVNTEAFF. The DNA of the CDR3 is TGTGCCAGCAGCCAGTCAGTGAACACTGAAGCTTTCTTT.

The chain employs TRBV6-5 and TRBJ2-5; 7 positions match TRBD2. The J call may be wrong; the DNA end is better matched by TRBJ2-7. CDR1 and CDR2 (germline): MNHEY, SVGAGI. The CDR3 has 14 amino acids. The CDR3 nucleotides are TGTGCCAGCAGTAGAAGGGAGGGGTCCCACGAGCAGTACTTC. It translates to CASSRREGSHEQYF.

J is TRBJ1-5 and V is TRBV7-2, with 7 nucleotides matching TRBD1. The V gene end was trimmed by 5 bases and the J gene end by 4 bases; junction bases not matched to a gene: 5. Germline V gene lookup returns CDR1 SGHTA and CDR2 FQGNSA. The length of the CDR3 is 14 residues. In DNA form, the CDR3 reads TGTGCCAGCAGCCCCGGGACAGTTAATCAGCCCCAGCATTTT. This gives the protein CASSPGTVNQPQHF.